This T cell receptor (beta chain) was documented in a study of technical replicates of blood from a few donors. The CDR3 loop spans 15 amino acids. Trimming at V came to 3 bases and at J to 3 bases, leaving 5 bases not matched to a gene. Per the germline V gene, CDR1 is MDHEN and CDR2 is SYDVKM. The repertoire was sequenced with immunoSEQ multiplex PCR; TCRdb's copy has only in-frame clones and lacks some. The profile covers approximately 100,000 clones, with roughly 95% appearing a single time and over 0.2% taken by the ten largest. Sequencing was performed on T cells isolated from PBMCs. This chain links TRBV28 with TRBJ2-5; 9 nucleotides agree with TRBD1. The clonotype was recovered from a human donor in good health. The CDR3 region has the DNA TGTGCCAGCAGTTTTTTCGGACAGGGGAAAGAGACCCAGTACTTC. Residues: CASSFFGQGKETQYF.